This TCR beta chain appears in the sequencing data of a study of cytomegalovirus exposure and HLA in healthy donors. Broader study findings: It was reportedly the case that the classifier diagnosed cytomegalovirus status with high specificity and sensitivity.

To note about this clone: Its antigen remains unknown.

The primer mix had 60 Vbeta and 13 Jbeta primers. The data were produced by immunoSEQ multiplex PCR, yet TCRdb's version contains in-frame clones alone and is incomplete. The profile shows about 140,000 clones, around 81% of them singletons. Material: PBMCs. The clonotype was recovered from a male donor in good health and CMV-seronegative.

The CDR3 DNA is TGTGCCAGCAGCTCAGGGGGCGCGATCTATGGCTACACCTTC. It codes for CASSSGGAIYGYTF. The genes are TRBV5-4 and TRBJ1-2; 8 bases align to TRBD1. Unmatched junction bases numbered 5, after V lost 3 bases and J lost 4 bases. CDR3 length equals 14 residues. Germline assignment: CDR1 SGHNT and CDR2 YYREEE (reference sequence).